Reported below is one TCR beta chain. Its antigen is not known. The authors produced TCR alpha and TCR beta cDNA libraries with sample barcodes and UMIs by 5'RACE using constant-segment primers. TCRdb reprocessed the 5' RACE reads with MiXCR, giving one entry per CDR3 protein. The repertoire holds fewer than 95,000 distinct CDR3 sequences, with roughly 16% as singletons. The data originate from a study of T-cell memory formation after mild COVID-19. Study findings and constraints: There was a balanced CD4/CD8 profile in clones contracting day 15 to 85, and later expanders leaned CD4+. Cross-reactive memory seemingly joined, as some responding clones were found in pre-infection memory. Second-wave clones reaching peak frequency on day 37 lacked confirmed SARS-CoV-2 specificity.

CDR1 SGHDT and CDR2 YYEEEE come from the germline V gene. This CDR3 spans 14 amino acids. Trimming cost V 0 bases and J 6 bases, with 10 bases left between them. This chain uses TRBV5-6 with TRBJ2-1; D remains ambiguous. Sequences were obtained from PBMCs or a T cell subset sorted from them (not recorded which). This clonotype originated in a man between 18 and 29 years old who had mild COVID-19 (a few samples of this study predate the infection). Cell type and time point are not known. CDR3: CASSLARTPNEQFF. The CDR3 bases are TGTGCCAGCAGCTTGGCCCGGACGCCCAATGAGCAGTTCTTC. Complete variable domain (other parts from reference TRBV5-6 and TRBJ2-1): DAGVTQSPTHLIKTRGQQVTLRCSPKSGHDTVSWYQQALGQGPQFIFQYYEEEERQRGNFPDRFSGHQFPNYSSELNVNALLLGDSALYLCASSLARTPNEQFFGPGTRLTVL.